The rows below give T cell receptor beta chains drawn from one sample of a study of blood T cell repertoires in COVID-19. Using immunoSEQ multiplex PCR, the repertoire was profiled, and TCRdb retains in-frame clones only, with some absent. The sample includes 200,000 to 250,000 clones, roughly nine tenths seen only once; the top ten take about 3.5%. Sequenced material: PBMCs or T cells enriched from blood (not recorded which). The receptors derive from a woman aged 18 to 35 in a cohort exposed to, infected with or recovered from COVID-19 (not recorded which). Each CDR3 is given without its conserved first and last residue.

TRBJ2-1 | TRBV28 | ASLTESSYNEQF
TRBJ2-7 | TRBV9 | ASSPWDTFGPYEQY
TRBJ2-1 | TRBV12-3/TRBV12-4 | ASSLFSGNEQF
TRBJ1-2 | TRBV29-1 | SVDSALSGYGYT
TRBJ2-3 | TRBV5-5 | ASRRTSGGDTQY
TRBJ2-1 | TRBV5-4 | ASTSGGLGEQF
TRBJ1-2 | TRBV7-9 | ASSASVRGGYT
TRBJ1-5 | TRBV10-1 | ASSESGTARPQH
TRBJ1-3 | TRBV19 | ASSSVTGNTIY
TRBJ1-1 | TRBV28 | ASRREINTEAF
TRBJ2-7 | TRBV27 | ASSSATGGMNEQY
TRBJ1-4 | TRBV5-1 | ASSLRATNEKLF
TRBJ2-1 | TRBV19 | ASSMGASSYNEQF
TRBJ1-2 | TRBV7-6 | ASSAGSLGYNYGYT